Each of the 2 T cell receptor beta chains below was sequenced from the same sample in a study of early T cells in non-severe SARS-CoV-2 infection. TCRdb reanalysed the 5' RACE reads using MiXCR and keeps one entry per CDR3 protein. The table lists about 68,000 distinct CDR3 sequences, roughly 11% of them singletons. Specimen: whole blood. These receptor sequences come from an adult who was a healthcare worker with PCR-confirmed SARS-CoV-2 infection or an uninfected control (not recorded which).

This clonotype appeared a few times. The gene calls are TRBV6-2 or TRBV6-3 and TRBJ2-7; the D gene is possibly TRBD2 (6 bases). Germline V lookup: CDR1 MNHEY, CDR2 SVGEGT. V was pared by 8 bases and J by 4 bases, with 21 bases between. The CDR3 has 15 residues. This chain's CDR3 is CASRPIGSGSYEQYF. Here the CDR3 DNA reads TGTGCCAGCCGCCCCATCGGGAGTGGAAGTTACGAGCAGTACTTC.

This clonotype was found many times. The chain uses TRBV7-8 and TRBJ2-5, with D possibly called TRBD1 or TRBD2 (5 bases each). V lost 4 bases and J 1 base, leaving 13 bases between the germline ends. The CDR3 has 15 residues. In germline, CDR1 is SGHVS, CDR2 FQNEAQ. DNA of the CDR3: TGTGCCAGCAGCTCCCACGTGGGGGTCCAAGAGACCCAGTACTTC. Protein: CASSSHVGVQETQYF.